These T cell receptor beta chains were read from a single sample in a study of CD8+CD57+ T cells in acquired aplastic anemia. TCRdb recomputed calls from the reads with MiXCR, one row per CDR3 protein. The sample lists under 200,000 distinct CDR3 sequences, about 50% occurring once. The source material was sorted CD4+, CD8+, or CD8+CD57+ T cells (not recorded which) from PBMCs. Receptors originate from a human donor with aplastic anemia. CDR3s include the opening cysteine and the closing phenylalanine or tryptophan. Each record gives: D gene, J gene, clone size, V gene, CDR3 DNA, CDR3 protein. A D gene is named only where the DNA matches it firmly. Some rows mark clone size as missing; the rest say once, few, many or name a class of expanded clone.

d_gene: NA; j_gene: TRBJ2-1; abundance: NA; v_gene: TRBV9; CDR3nt: TGTGCCAGCAGCGTCGGGACCCCCTACAATGAGCAGTTCTTC; CDR3aa: CASSVGTPYNEQFF
d_gene: TRBD2; j_gene: TRBJ2-1; abundance: many; v_gene: TRBV24-1; CDR3nt: TGTGCCACCAGTGATCCCGGACTAGCGGGAGGGCCTTACAATGAGCAGTTCTTC; CDR3aa: CATSDPGLAGGPYNEQFF
d_gene: TRBD2; j_gene: TRBJ2-5; abundance: NA; v_gene: TRBV19; CDR3nt: TGTGCCAGTAGTATCGGGGCTGGCGGGGGATTCTACCAAGAGACCCAGTACTTC; CDR3aa: CASSIGAGGGFYQETQYF
d_gene: TRBD1; j_gene: TRBJ1-6; abundance: NA; v_gene: TRBV29-1; CDR3nt: TGCAGCGTGGGACAGACTTATAATTCACCCCTCCACTTT; CDR3aa: CSVGQTYNSPLHF
d_gene: NA; j_gene: TRBJ2-5; abundance: many; v_gene: TRBV7-3; CDR3nt: TGTGCCAGCAGCCCGACAGAGAAAGAGACCCAGTACTTC; CDR3aa: CASSPTEKETQYF
d_gene: NA; j_gene: TRBJ2-1; abundance: NA; v_gene: TRBV29-1; CDR3nt: TGCAGCGTTGATAACGGGCAGAGGACCTACAATGAGCAGTTCTTC; CDR3aa: CSVDNGQRTYNEQFF
d_gene: NA; j_gene: TRBJ2-7; abundance: NA; v_gene: TRBV19; CDR3nt: TGTGCCAGTAGTATTGGGAGCAACTACGAGCAGTACTTC; CDR3aa: CASSIGSNYEQYF
d_gene: NA; j_gene: TRBJ1-5; abundance: many; v_gene: TRBV6-6; CDR3nt: TGTGCCAGCAGTTACTACAGCTCAGGCAATCAGCCCCAGCATTTT; CDR3aa: CASSYYSSGNQPQHF
d_gene: NA; j_gene: TRBJ2-7; abundance: many; v_gene: TRBV20-1; CDR3nt: TGCAGTGCTAGCGGGTGGGCCTACGAGCAGTACTTC; CDR3aa: CSASGWAYEQYF
d_gene: TRBD1; j_gene: TRBJ2-7; abundance: NA; v_gene: TRBV2; CDR3nt: TGTGCCATTGGGACAGGTTGGTACGAGCAGTACTTC; CDR3aa: CAIGTGWYEQYF
d_gene: NA; j_gene: TRBJ2-5; abundance: NA; v_gene: TRBV19; CDR3nt: TGTGCCAGTCGTGGAGGGGCCGGGATAGGGGAGACCCGGTACTTC; CDR3aa: CASRGGAGIGETRYF
d_gene: NA; j_gene: TRBJ1-2; abundance: few; v_gene: TRBV6-4; CDR3nt: TGTGCCAGCAGTGAAGAGCCGGGCCCCTATGGCTACACCTTC; CDR3aa: CASSEEPGPYGYTF
d_gene: NA; j_gene: TRBJ2-7; abundance: many; v_gene: TRBV5-8; CDR3nt: TGTGCCAGCAGCTTGGTTCAGGGATCCTACGAGCAGTACTTC; CDR3aa: CASSLVQGSYEQYF
d_gene: TRBD1; j_gene: TRBJ1-5; abundance: NA; v_gene: TRBV15; CDR3nt: TGTGCCACCAGCACGGTCGGACAGGGCCTAAGCAATCAGCCCCAGCATTTT; CDR3aa: CATSTVGQGLSNQPQHF
d_gene: NA; j_gene: TRBJ2-3; abundance: NA; v_gene: TRBV10-3; CDR3nt: TGTGCCAGCGCCGGGGCCAATTCAGATACGCAGTATTTT; CDR3aa: CASAGANSDTQYF